Each of the 13 T cell receptor beta chains below was sequenced from the same sample in a study of cytotoxic CD8 clonotypes in ibrutinib-treated CLL. Only in-frame clones appear in the TCRdb table, and some are missing; sequencing was by immunoSEQ multiplex PCR. The data hold around 140,000 clones, with 70% to 90% observed a single time. The material was PBMCs, obtained after 24 months of ibrutinib treatment. These receptor sequences come from a human donor with chronic lymphocytic leukemia.

This clone was seen a single time. The gene calls are TRBV6-5 and TRBJ1-1; D gene uncertain. Between the trimmed V and J ends, which lost 8 bases and 1 base, there was a span of 5 bases. The germline V gene encodes CDR1 MNHEY and CDR2 SVGAGI. The CDR3 is made up of 11 amino acids. In DNA form, the CDR3 reads TGTGCCAGCTGGAGGAACACTGAAGCTTTCTTT. It codes for CASWRNTEAFF.

This clone was recorded only once. The chain uses TRBV7-2 and TRBJ1-2; D is unclear. The germline V gene encodes CDR1 SGHTA and CDR2 FQGNSA. The CDR3 is 13 residues long. V lost 1 base, J lost 5 bases, and 8 bases lay in between. This CDR3 is CASSLVSGYGYTF. In DNA, the CDR3 is TGTGCCAGCAGCTTAGTGTCCGGGTATGGCTACACCTTC.

The chain employs TRBV4-2 and TRBJ1-2; D remains unclear. The germline V and J ends were trimmed by 0 bases and 7 bases, with 3 bases remaining between them. This CDR3 contains 11 residues. Germline V gene sequence: CDR1 LGHNA, CDR2 YNFKEQ. In DNA, the CDR3 is TGTGCCAGCAGCCAAGATCGTGGCTACACCTTC. Its translation: CASSQDRGYTF.

The CDR3 coding sequence is TGCGCCAGCAGCCAAGATCAGACTAGCGGGAGAAAGTTCTTC. It encodes CASSQDQTSGRKFF. This sequence joins TRBV4-3 and TRBJ2-1, with 12 positions matching TRBD2. This CDR3 region has 14 residues. The ends lost 0 bases at V and 14 bases at J; junction bases unmatched: 5. Germline-derived CDR1 and CDR2 are LGHNA and YSLEER.

The chain couples TRBV29-1 to TRBJ2-5; D possibly corresponds to TRBD1 (5 bases). This CDR3 has 13 residues. From germline, CDR1 is SQVTM and CDR2 ANQGSEA. The V gene lost 0 bases and the J gene lost 3 bases, with 8 bases spanning the gap. The CDR3 sequence is CSVEDRVKETQYF. The CDR3 DNA follows: TGCAGCGTTGAAGACAGGGTAAAAGAGACCCAGTACTTC.

Here the CDR3 reads CASSLRTGDSNQPQHF. CDR3 nucleotide sequence: TGTGCCAGTAGTCTCCGGACAGGGGATAGCAATCAGCCCCAGCATTTT. This chain joins TRBV19 and TRBJ1-5, with TRBD1 matching over 9 bases. Losses at the gene ends were 5 bases for V and 0 bases for J; bases not matched to a gene: 5. The germline V gene encodes CDR1 LNHDA and CDR2 SQIVND (reference sequence). The CDR3 is 16 amino acids.

The chain links TRBV19 to TRBJ1-2; TRBD1 matches at 9 bases. The CDR3 has 17 residues. The germline CDR1 and CDR2 sequences are LNHDA and SQIVND (reference sequence). The V segment lost 1 base and the J segment 2 bases; nucleotides outside the gene matches: 8. CDR3 bases: TGTGCCAGTAGTATAGGGGACAGGGACATAGGGAACTATGGCTACACCTTC. Protein: CASSIGDRDIGNYGYTF.

This clone has a single count. The J gene is TRBJ1-3, the V gene TRBV27; tentative D call: TRBD1 (6 bases). The CDR3 spans 19 residues. Per the germline V gene, CDR1 is MNHEY and CDR2 is SMNVEV (reference sequence). Between the trimmed V and J ends, which lost 5 bases and 3 bases, there was a span of 26 bases. CDR3 protein: CASSRLTPLGATSGNTIYF. DNA of the CDR3: TGTGCCAGCAGTCGTTTAACCCCCTTGGGGGCCACTAGTGGAAACACCATATATTTT.

Turning to this clone: This specimen includes other DNA sequences encoding the same CDR3. The genes are TRBV15 and TRBJ2-7; possibly TRBD1 or TRBD2 for D (5 bases each). CDR1 and CDR2 (germline): LNHNV, YYDKDF (reference sequence). The CDR3 sequence is 14 residues long. The ends were cut back, 1 base at V and 0 bases at J, with 7 bases in the middle. In DNA form, the CDR3 reads TGTGCCACCAGCAGAGGGGGGAGCTCCTACGAGCAGTACTTC. Translating it yields CATSRGGSSYEQYF.

This chain joins TRBV29-1 and TRBJ2-2; 8 bases agree with TRBD1. Germline V gives CDR1 SQVTM, CDR2 ANQGSEA. The junction had 4 bases not matched to a gene; V was cut back by 4 bases and J by 0 bases. This CDR3 is 15 amino acids long. CDR3: CSVVGRGPNTGELFF. The DNA of the CDR3 is TGCAGCGTTGTAGGCAGGGGGCCGAACACCGGGGAGCTGTTTTTT.

This clone was detected once. V and J are TRBV6-5 and TRBJ2-5, with unresolved D. CDR1 MNHEY and CDR2 SVGAGI come from the germline V gene. The CDR3 extends over 11 amino acids. Trimming took off 8 bases at V and 2 bases at J, with 6 bases between the two ends. The DNA for the CDR3 is TGTGCCAGCGGTTCTCAAGAGACCCAGTACTTC. This encodes CASGSQETQYF.

J is TRBJ1-1 and V is TRBV29-1; TRBD1 is a possible D gene (5 bases). V was shortened by 5 bases and J by 0 bases, with 10 bases between the two germline ends. The V gene's germline CDR1 is SQVTM and CDR2 ANQGSEA. CDR3 size: 13 residues. CDR3 in amino acids: CSVRQPLNTEAFF. CDR3 nucleotide sequence: TGCAGCGTTCGACAGCCACTGAACACTGAAGCTTTCTTT. The entire variable domain, with the rest obtained from reference TRBV29-1 and TRBJ1-1, is as follows: SAVISQKPSRDICQRGTSLTIQCQVDSQVTMMFWYRQQPGQSLTLIATANQGSEATYESGFVIDKFPISRPNLTFSTLTVSNMSPEDSSIYLCSVRQPLNTEAFFGQGTRLTVV.

V and J are TRBV4-3 and TRBJ1-1; D is unclear. Germline V lookup: CDR1 LGHNA, CDR2 YSLEER. The length of the CDR3 is 14 residues. With 2 bases removed from V and 5 bases from J, the gap between germline ends came to 12 bases. The CDR3 region is CASSQSHGGTEAFF. CDR3 DNA: TGCGCCAGCAGCCAAAGTCACGGAGGGACTGAAGCTTTCTTT.